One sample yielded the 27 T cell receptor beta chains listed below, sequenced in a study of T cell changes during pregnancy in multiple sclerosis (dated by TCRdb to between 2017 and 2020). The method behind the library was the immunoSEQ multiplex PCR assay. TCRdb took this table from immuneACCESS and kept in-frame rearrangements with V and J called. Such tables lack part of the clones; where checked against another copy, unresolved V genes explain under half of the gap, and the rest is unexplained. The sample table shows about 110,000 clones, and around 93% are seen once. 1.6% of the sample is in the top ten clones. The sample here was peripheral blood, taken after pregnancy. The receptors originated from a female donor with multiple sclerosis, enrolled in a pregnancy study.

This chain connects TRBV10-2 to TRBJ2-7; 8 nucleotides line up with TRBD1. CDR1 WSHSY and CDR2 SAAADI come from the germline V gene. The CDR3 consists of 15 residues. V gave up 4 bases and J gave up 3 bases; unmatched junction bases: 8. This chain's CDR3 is CASSAPQGANYEQYF. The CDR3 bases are TGCGCCAGCAGTGCCCCGCAGGGGGCTAACTACGAGCAGTACTTC.

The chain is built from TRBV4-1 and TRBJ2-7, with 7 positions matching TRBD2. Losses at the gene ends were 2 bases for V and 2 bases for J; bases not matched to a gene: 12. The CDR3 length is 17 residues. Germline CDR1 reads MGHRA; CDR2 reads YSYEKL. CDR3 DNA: TGCGCCAGCAGCCAACAGTACGGCGGGAGCCTTCCCTACGAGCAGTACTTC. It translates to CASSQQYGGSLPYEQYF.

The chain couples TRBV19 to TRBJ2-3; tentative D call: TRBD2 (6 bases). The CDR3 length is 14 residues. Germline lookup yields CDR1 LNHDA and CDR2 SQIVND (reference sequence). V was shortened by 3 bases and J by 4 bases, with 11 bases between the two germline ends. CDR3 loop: CASSIPGDADTQYF. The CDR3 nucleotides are TGTGCCAGTAGTATCCCGGGGGATGCAGATACGCAGTATTTT.

The CDR3 spells CASSLIGQGSGTGELFF. The CDR3 DNA sequence: TGTGCCAGCAGTTTAATTGGCCAGGGGAGTGGGACCGGGGAGCTGTTTTTT. The chain has TRBV28 and TRBJ2-2; D possibly corresponds to TRBD1 (6 bases). Germline values: CDR1 MDHEN, CDR2 SYDVKM. V was cut by 2 bases and J by 5 bases, with 18 bases left in between. The CDR3 runs to 17 residues.

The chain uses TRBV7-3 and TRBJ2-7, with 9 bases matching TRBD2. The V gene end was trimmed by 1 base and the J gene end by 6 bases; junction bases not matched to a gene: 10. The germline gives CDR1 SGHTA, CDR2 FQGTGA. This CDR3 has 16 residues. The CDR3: CASSLRSSGIRGEQYF. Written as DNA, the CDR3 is TGTGCCAGCAGCTTAAGGTCTAGCGGGATTCGGGGCGAGCAGTACTTC.

The chain's CDR3 is CAISDKQTGELFF. As DNA, the CDR3 is TGTGCCATCAGTGACAAACAAACCGGGGAGCTGTTTTTT. The rearrangement joins TRBV10-3 to TRBJ2-2; D remains ambiguous. CDR1 and CDR2 from the germline V gene are ENHRY and SYGVKD. The V end was cut by 3 bases, the J end by 5 bases, with 7 bases between. CDR3 size: 13 residues.

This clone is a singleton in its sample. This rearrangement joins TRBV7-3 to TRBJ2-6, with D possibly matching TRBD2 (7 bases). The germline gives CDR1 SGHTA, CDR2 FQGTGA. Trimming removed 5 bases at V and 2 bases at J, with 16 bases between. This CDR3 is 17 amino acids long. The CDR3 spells CASSPARGGTGANVLTF. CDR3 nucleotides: TGTGCCAGCAGCCCAGCAAGGGGGGGCACTGGGGCCAACGTCCTGACTTTC.

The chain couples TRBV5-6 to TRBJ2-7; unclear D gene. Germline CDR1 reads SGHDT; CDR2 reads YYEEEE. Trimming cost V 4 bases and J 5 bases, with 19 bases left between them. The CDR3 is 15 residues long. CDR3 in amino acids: CASSNLGSLHHEQYF. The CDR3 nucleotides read TGTGCCAGCAGCAACCTGGGCAGCTTGCACCACGAGCAGTACTTC.

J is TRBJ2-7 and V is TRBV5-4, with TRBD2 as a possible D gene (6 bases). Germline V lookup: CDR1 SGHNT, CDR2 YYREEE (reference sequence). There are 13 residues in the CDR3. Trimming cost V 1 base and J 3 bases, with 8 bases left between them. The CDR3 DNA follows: TGTGCCAGCAGCTTGCGGGGGAACTACGAGCAGTACTTC. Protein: CASSLRGNYEQYF.

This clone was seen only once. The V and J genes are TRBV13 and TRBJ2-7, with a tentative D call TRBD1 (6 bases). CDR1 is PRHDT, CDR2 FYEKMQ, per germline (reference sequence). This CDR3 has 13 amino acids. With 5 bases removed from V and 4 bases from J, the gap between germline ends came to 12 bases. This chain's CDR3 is CASSTGTGYEQYF. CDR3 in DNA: TGTGCCAGCAGCACCGGAACAGGGTACGAGCAGTACTTC.

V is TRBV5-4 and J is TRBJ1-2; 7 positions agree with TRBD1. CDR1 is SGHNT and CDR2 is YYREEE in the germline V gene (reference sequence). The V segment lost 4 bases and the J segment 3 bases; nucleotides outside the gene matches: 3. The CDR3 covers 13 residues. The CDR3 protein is CASSLGTDYGYTF. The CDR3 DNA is TGTGCCAGCAGCCTCGGGACAGACTATGGCTACACCTTC. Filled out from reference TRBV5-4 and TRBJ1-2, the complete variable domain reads ETGVTQSPTHLIKTRGQQVTLRCSSQSGHNTVSWYQQALGQGPQFIFQYYREEENGRGNFPPRFSGLQFPNYSSELNVNALELDDSALYLCASSLGTDYGYTFGSGTRLTVV.

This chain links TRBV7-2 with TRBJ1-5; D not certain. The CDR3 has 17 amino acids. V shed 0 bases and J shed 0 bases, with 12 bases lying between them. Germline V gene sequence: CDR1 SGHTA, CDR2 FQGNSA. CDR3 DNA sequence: TGTGCCAGCAGCTTAGCATCCGCGGGGTATAGCAATCAGCCCCAGCATTTT. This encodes CASSLASAGYSNQPQHF.

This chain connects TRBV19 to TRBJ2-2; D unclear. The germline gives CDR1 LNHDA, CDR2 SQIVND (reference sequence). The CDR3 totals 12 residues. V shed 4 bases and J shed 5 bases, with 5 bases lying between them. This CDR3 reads CASSTFTGELFF. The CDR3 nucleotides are TGTGCCAGTAGTACATTTACCGGGGAGCTGTTTTTT.

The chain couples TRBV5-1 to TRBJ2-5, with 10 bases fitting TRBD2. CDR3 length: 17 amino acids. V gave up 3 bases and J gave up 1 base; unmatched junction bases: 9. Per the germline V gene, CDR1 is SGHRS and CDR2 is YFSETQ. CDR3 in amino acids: CASSSTASGSPQETQYF. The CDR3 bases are TGCGCCAGCAGCTCCACCGCTAGCGGGAGCCCCCAAGAGACCCAGTACTTC.

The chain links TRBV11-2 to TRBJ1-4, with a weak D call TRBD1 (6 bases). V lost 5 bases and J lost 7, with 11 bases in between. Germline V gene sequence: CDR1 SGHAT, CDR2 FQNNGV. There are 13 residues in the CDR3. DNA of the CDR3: TGTGCCAGCAGCCGGGGACACAGTGAAAAACTGTTTTTT. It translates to CASSRGHSEKLFF.

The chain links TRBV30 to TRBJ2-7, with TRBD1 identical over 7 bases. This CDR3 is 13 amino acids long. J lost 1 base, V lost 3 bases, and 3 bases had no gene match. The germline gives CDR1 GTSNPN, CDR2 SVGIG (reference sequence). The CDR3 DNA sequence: TGTGCCTGGAGGCAGACAGGGTCCTACGAGCAGTACTTC. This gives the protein CAWRQTGSYEQYF.

CDR3: CASSPTGGTQYF. The CDR3 region has the DNA TGTGCCAGCAGCCCCACAGGGGGGACCCAGTACTTC. The gene calls are TRBV7-6 and TRBJ2-5; 8 nucleotides line up with TRBD1. CDR1 is SGHVS, CDR2 FNYEAQ, per germline. With 5 bases clipped from V and 7 bases from J, the junction kept 3 bases outside the gene matches. The CDR3 consists of 12 residues.

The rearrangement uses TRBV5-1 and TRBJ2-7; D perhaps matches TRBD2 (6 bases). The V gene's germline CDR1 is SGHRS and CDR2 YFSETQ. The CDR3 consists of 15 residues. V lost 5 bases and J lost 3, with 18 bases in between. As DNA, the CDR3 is TGCGCCAGCAGTACCGGGGGTCAGAGTTTCTACGAGCAGTACTTC. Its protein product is CASSTGGQSFYEQYF.

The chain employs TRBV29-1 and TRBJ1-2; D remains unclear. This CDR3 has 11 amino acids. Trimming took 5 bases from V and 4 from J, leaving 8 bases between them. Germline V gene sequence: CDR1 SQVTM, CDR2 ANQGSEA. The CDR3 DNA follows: TGCAGCGTTCCCGCCAGCTATGGCTACACCTTC. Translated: CSVPASYGYTF.

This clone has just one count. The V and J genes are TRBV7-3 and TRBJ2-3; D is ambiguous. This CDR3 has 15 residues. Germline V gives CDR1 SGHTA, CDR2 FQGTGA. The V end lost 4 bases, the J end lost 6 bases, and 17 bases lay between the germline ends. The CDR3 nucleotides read TGTGCCAGCAGCTCAAGAATCGGTACAGCCGATACGCAGTATTTT. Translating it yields CASSSRIGTADTQYF.

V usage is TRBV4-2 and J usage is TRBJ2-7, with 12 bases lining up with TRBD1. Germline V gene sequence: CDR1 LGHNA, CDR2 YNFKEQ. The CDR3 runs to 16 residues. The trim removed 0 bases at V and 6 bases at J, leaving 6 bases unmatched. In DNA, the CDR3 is TGTGCCAGCAGCCAAGAGGGACAGGGGGCTCTAGGCGAGCAGTACTTC. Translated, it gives CASSQEGQGALGEQYF.

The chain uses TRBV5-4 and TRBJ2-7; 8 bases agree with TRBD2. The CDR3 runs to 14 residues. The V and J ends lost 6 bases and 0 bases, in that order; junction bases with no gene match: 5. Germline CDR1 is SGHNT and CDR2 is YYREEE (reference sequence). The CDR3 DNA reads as TGTGCCAGCACCCTGAGCGGGAGCTCCTACGAGCAGTACTTC. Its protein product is CASTLSGSSYEQYF.

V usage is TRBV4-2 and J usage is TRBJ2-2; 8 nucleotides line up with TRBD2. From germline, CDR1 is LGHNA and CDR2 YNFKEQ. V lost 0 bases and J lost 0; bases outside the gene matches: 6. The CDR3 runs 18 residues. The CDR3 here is CASSQDTTGLANTGELFF. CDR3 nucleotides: TGTGCCAGCAGCCAAGATACAACGGGACTAGCGAACACCGGGGAGCTGTTTTTT.

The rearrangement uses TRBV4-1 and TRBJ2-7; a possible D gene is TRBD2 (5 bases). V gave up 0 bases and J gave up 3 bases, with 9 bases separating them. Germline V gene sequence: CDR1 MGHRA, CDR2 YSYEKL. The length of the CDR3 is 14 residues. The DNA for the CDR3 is TGCGCCAGCAGCCAAGATCGCCGGGACTACGAGCAGTACTTC. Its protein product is CASSQDRRDYEQYF.

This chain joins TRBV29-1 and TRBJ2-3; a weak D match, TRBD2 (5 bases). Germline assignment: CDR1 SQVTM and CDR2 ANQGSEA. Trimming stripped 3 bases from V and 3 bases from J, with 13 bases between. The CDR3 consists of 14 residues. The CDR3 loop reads CSVEGPGGTDTQYF. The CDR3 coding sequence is TGCAGCGTTGAGGGCCCAGGCGGGACAGATACGCAGTATTTT.

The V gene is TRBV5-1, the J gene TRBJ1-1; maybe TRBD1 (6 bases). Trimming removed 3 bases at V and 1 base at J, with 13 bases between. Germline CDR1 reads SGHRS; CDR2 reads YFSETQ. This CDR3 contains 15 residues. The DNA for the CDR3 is TGCGCCAGCAGCTCGGGGGGCCTGCCGAACACTGAAGCTTTCTTT. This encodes CASSSGGLPNTEAFF.

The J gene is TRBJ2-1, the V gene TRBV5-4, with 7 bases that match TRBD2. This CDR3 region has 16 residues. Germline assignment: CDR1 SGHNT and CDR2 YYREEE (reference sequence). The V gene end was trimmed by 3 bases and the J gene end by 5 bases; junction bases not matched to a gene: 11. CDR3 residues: CASSWGTGRGNNEQFF. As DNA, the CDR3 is TGTGCCAGCAGCTGGGGTACGGGGCGGGGGAACAATGAGCAGTTCTTC.